The 10 T cell receptor beta chains listed next were all sequenced from one sample in a study of blood T cell repertoires in COVID-19. Assay used: immunoSEQ multiplex PCR; TCRdb lists only in-frame clones, some missing. The data contain a few hundred thousand clones, 88% of them singletons. The sample taken for sequencing was PBMCs or T cells enriched from blood (not recorded which). The source is a woman aged 40 to 50 with acute COVID-19.

The chain uses TRBV7-2 and TRBJ1-2, with D possibly being TRBD1 (6 bases). CDR3 size: 12 residues. Trimming took off 5 bases at V and 6 bases at J, with 10 bases between the two ends. Looked up from germline, CDR1 is SGHTA and CDR2 is FQGNSA. CDR3 region: CASSIQGDGYTF. DNA for the CDR3: TGTGCCAGCAGCATACAGGGCGATGGCTACACCTTC.

This clone was observed once. V gene TRBV27 combines with J gene TRBJ2-1, with a tentative D call TRBD2 (5 bases). CDR3 length: 13 amino acids. The V gene lost 4 bases and the J gene lost 7 bases, with 11 bases spanning the gap. CDR1 is MNHEY, CDR2 SMNVEV, per germline (reference sequence). The CDR3 here is CASSSRPGNEQFF. The DNA for the CDR3 is TGTGCCAGCAGTTCCCGTCCGGGGAATGAGCAGTTCTTC.

The chain is built from TRBV5-1 and TRBJ2-1; D remains unclear. V lost 2 bases and J lost 6, with 15 bases in between. The CDR3 sequence is 15 residues long. Germline values: CDR1 SGHRS, CDR2 YFSETQ. The CDR3 reads CASSFFSPAANEQFF. The CDR3 nucleotides read TGCGCCAGCAGCTTCTTCTCTCCCGCGGCCAATGAGCAGTTCTTC.

The rearrangement joins TRBV5-1 to TRBJ1-3; D remains unclear. Germline V CDR1 and CDR2: SGHRS, YFSETQ. This CDR3 is built from 16 residues. V was trimmed by 1 base and J by 0 bases, leaving 11 bases between them. The CDR3: CASSLFFPSSGNTIYF. In DNA, the CDR3 is TGCGCCAGCAGCTTGTTCTTCCCCTCCTCTGGAAACACCATATATTTT. Based on the CDR3 plus reference TRBV5-1 and TRBJ1-3, the full variable domain is KAGVTQTPRYLIKTRGQQVTLSCSPISGHRSVSWYQQTPGQGLQFLFEYFSETQRNKGNFPGRFSGRQFSNSRSEMNVSTLELGDSALYLCASSLFFPSSGNTIYFGEGSWLTVV.

The J gene is TRBJ2-3, the V gene TRBV5-1, with D possibly TRBD2 on 7 matching bases. The CDR3 runs 20 residues. The germline V gene encodes CDR1 SGHRS and CDR2 YFSETQ. The V end lost 1 base, the J end lost 0 bases, and 24 bases lay between the germline ends. The CDR3 loop reads CASSLRELILAGASTDTQYF. As DNA, the CDR3 is TGCGCCAGCAGCTTGCGGGAGTTGATTCTGGCGGGGGCAAGCACAGATACGCAGTATTTT.

This clone has a single count. This sample also contains other DNA sequences that code for the same CDR3. The J gene is TRBJ1-5, the V gene TRBV18; 8 positions match TRBD1. The J segment lost 6 bases and the V segment lost 6 bases, leaving 10 bases of the junction unmatched. The CDR3 covers 15 residues. Germline CDR1 reads KGHSH; CDR2 reads LQKENI. The CDR3 DNA reads as TGTGCCAGCTCCCCAGGACAGGGTACGAGTCAGCCCCAGCATTTT. It specifies CASSPGQGTSQPQHF.

The gene calls are TRBV6-5 and TRBJ1-1; D is ambiguous. Trimming stripped 2 bases from V and 5 bases from J, with 9 bases between. The CDR3 loop spans 13 amino acids. Germline-derived CDR1 and CDR2 are MNHEY and SVGAGI. This CDR3 reads CASSYVLETEAFF. In DNA form, the CDR3 reads TGTGCCAGCAGTTACGTCCTGGAGACTGAAGCTTTCTTT.

This chain links TRBV7-9 with TRBJ2-7; 7 nucleotides agree with TRBD2. The CDR3 consists of 15 residues. Germline V gives CDR1 SEHNR, CDR2 FQNEAQ (reference sequence). V dropped 5 bases and J dropped 4; count of bases not matched to a gene: 11. DNA of the CDR3: TGTGCCAGCAGCCACCGTCGGGAGGCTCGGTACGAGCAGTACTTC. This sequence encodes CASSHRREARYEQYF. The whole variable domain, remainder taken from reference TRBV7-9 and TRBJ2-7, is DTGVSQNPRHKITKRGQNVTFRCDPISEHNRLYWYRQTLGQGPEFLTYFQNEAQLEKSRLLSDRFSAERPKGSFSTLEIQRTEQGDSAMYLCASSHRREARYEQYFGPGTRLTVT.

The chain is built from TRBV7-9 and TRBJ2-1; 9 bases align to TRBD2. This CDR3 contains 18 residues. Germline loops: CDR1 SEHNR, CDR2 FQNEAQ (reference sequence). V dropped 10 bases and J dropped 0; count of bases not matched to a gene: 16. This CDR3 is CATGGLAGLLASYNEQFF. CDR3 DNA sequence: TGTGCCACCGGGGGCCTAGCGGGACTTCTCGCCTCCTACAATGAGCAGTTCTTC. Looking up the rest from reference TRBV7-9 and TRBJ2-1 gives the full variable domain: DTGVSQNPRHKITKRGQNVTFRCDPISEHNRLYWYRQTLGQGPEFLTYFQNEAQLEKSRLLSDRFSAERPKGSFSTLEIQRTEQGDSAMYLCATGGLAGLLASYNEQFFGPGTRLTVL.

The CDR3 reads CSVFYRDFLITGEAFF. The DNA for the CDR3 is TGCAGCGTTTTTTATCGGGACTTCCTCATCACGGGTGAAGCTTTCTTT. J is TRBJ1-1 and V is TRBV29-1; weak D call: TRBD1 (5 bases). Trimming removed 5 bases from V and 7 bases from J, with 26 bases in between. The CDR3 loop spans 16 amino acids. Per germline, CDR1 SQVTM and CDR2 ANQGSEA.